The clone carrying this TCR beta chain was observed once. The entry originates in a study of PD-1 blockade in mismatch repair-deficient tumors. The assay was immunoSEQ multiplex PCR, and TCRdb's table has in-frame clones only and misses some. The sample holds roughly 120,000 clones, 70% to 80% seen once. This specimen was peripheral blood, taken about 60 weeks after starting pembrolizumab. The TCR comes from an adult with mismatch repair-deficient cancer.

The CDR3 DNA sequence: TGTGCCAGCAGCCGACTTAGACAGGGTGGCGCCGACCATGAGCAGTTCTTC. Amino acids: CASSRLRQGGADHEQFF. The chain recombines TRBV11-3 with TRBJ2-1; 7 bases match TRBD1. The CDR3 has 17 residues. Germline loops: CDR1 SGHNT, CDR2 YENEEA. V was pared by 5 bases and J by 8 bases, with 18 bases of the junction left unmatched.